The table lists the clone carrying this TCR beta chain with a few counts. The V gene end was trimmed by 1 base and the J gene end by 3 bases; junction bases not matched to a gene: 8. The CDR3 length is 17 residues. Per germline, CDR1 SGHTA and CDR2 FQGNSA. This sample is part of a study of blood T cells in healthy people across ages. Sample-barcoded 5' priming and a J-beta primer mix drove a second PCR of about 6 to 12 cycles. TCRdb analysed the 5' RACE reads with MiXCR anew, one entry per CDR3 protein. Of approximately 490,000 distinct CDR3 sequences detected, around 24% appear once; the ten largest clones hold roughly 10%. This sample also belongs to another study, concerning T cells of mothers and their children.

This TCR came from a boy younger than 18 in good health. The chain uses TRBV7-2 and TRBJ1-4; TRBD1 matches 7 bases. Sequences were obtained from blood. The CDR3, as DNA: TGTGCCAGCAGCTTAGGGGGACCGGGACAGTCTAATGAAAAACTGTTTTTT. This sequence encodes CASSLGGPGQSNEKLFF.